The rows below give T cell receptor beta chains drawn from one sample of a study of T cell responses to AZD1222 COVID-19 vaccine. Profiling relied on immunoSEQ multiplex PCR, and the TCRdb table lists in-frame clones only, not all of them. This table holds approximately 140,000 clones, approximately 92% found once. This specimen was peripheral blood, taken 28 days after the second AZD1222 dose. The receptors originated from an adult who received the AZD1222 COVID-19 vaccine. CDR3s include the opening cysteine and the closing phenylalanine or tryptophan. D genes are given only for firm matches. Size is stated for part of the rows, as once, few or many counts, or as a class when the clone is expanded.

>few|TRBV11-3|TRBD1|TRBJ1-2
CASSGGTGEGYTF
TGTGCCAGCAGCGGAGGGACAGGGGAAGGCTACACCTTC
>.|TRBV7-9|.|TRBJ1-1
CAQQALENTEAFF
TGTGCTCAGCAGGCGCTAGAGAACACTGAAGCTTTCTTT
>.|TRBV7-2|.|TRBJ1-3
CASSPDRFSSGNTIYF
TGTGCCAGCAGCCCTGACAGGTTTAGCTCTGGAAACACCATATATTTT
>.|TRBV19|TRBD2|TRBJ2-5
CASSVVLAGVGETQYF
TGTGCCAGTAGTGTCGTCCTAGCGGGAGTAGGGGAGACCCAGTACTTC
>.|TRBV5-1|.|TRBJ2-7
CASSPDGLSYEQYF
TGCGCCAGCAGCCCGGACGGGTTATCCTACGAGCAGTACTTC
>many|TRBV5-1|.|TRBJ2-7
CASSLSTGYEQYF
TGCGCCAGCAGCTTGTCAACCGGCTACGAGCAGTACTTC
>.|TRBV25-1|.|TRBJ1-2
CASSEHTDYGYTF
TGTGCCAGCAGTGAACATACGGACTATGGCTACACCTTC
>.|TRBV15|.|TRBJ1-5
CATSRVQGEQPQHF
TGTGCCACCAGCAGAGTCCAGGGTGAGCAGCCCCAGCATTTT
>.|TRBV18|.|TRBJ1-1
CASSPRGDPMNTEAFF
TGTGCCAGCTCACCACGAGGGGACCCCATGAACACTGAAGCTTTCTTT
>.|TRBV2|.|TRBJ1-2
CASSDWGASSYGYTF
TGTGCCAGCAGTGATTGGGGGGCCTCCTCCTATGGCTACACCTTC
>.|TRBV28|TRBD1|TRBJ1-1
CASSPGGQGGKKAFF
TGTGCCAGCAGTCCAGGAGGACAGGGGGGGAAGAAAGCTTTCTTT
>.|TRBV6-5|TRBD1|TRBJ2-7
CASSYAHRGPYEQYF
TGTGCCAGCAGTTACGCCCACAGGGGCCCCTACGAGCAGTACTTC
>.|TRBV4-1|TRBD2|TRBJ2-5
CASSQEPAGAIKETQYF
TGCGCCAGCAGCCAAGAGCCAGCGGGGGCAATCAAAGAGACCCAGTACTTC
>.|TRBV7-8|TRBD1|TRBJ1-2
CASSLIGTGDLRGYTF
TGTGCCAGCAGCTTGATCGGGACAGGGGATTTACGTGGCTACACCTTC
>.|TRBV4-1|.|TRBJ2-7
CASSQETGLSYEQYF
TGCGCCAGCAGCCAGGAAACGGGGCTCTCCTACGAGCAGTACTTC
>few|TRBV7-8|.|TRBJ2-2
CASSSTANTGELFF
TGTGCCAGCAGCTCAACAGCCAACACCGGGGAGCTGTTTTTT
>.|TRBV4-2|.|TRBJ2-4
CASSEGQGSLKNIQYF
TGTGCCAGCAGCGAAGGCCAGGGGTCTTTAAAAAACATTCAGTACTTC
>.|TRBV24-1|.|TRBJ2-3
CATSEQAFSTDTQYF
TGTGCCACCAGTGAACAAGCGTTTAGCACAGATACGCAGTATTTT
>.|TRBV5-6|TRBD1|TRBJ1-5
CASSQSGQGKNQPQHF
TGTGCCAGCAGCCAATCGGGACAGGGTAAAAATCAGCCCCAGCATTTT
>.|TRBV5-1|TRBD1|TRBJ1-5
CASSSGQEGQPQHF
TGCGCCAGCAGCTCCGGACAGGAGGGTCAGCCCCAGCATTTT
>.|TRBV19|.|TRBJ1-3
CASSIGARGLSGNTIYF
TGTGCCAGTAGTATAGGCGCCAGGGGCCTCTCTGGAAACACCATATATTTT
>once|TRBV11-2|TRBD2|TRBJ2-1
CASSLDRLAGEQFF
TGTGCCAGCAGCTTAGATAGATTAGCGGGTGAGCAGTTCTTC
>.|TRBV7-9|.|TRBJ2-4
CASSPLRGRDAKNIQYF
TGTGCCAGCAGCCCTCTGAGGGGGAGAGATGCCAAAAACATTCAGTACTTC
>.|TRBV29-1|TRBD1|TRBJ1-2
CSGDPGGGYGYTF
TGCAGCGGAGATCCAGGGGGCGGATATGGCTACACCTTC
>.|TRBV11-2|.|TRBJ2-7
CASSLDAAPYEQYF
TGTGCCAGCAGCTTAGATGCAGCCCCCTACGAGCAGTACTTC
>.|TRBV19|.|TRBJ2-7
CASSIGGRGTYEQYF
TGTGCCAGTAGTATAGGGGGCAGGGGAACCTACGAGCAGTACTTC
>.|TRBV3-1/TRBV3-2|.|TRBJ2-7
CASSQETGPTYEQYF
TGTGCCAGCAGCCAAGAAACAGGTCCAACCTACGAGCAGTACTTC
>once|TRBV6-5|.|TRBJ1-1
CASSREGKNTEAFF
TGTGCCAGCAGTAGGGAGGGCAAGAACACTGAAGCTTTCTTT
>.|TRBV11-2|.|TRBJ2-7
CASSLEGPTYEQYF
TGTGCCAGCAGCTTAGAGGGACCGACCTACGAGCAGTACTTC
>once|TRBV27|.|TRBJ2-7
CASSLGTSYEQYF
TGTGCCAGCAGTTTGGGCACCTCCTACGAGCAGTACTTC
>once|TRBV7-6|.|TRBJ2-2
CASSPTMNTGELFF
TGTGCCAGCAGCCCTACGATGAACACCGGGGAGCTGTTTTTT
>once|TRBV3-1/TRBV3-2|.|TRBJ2-5
CASSQPSGPQETQYF
TGTGCCAGCAGCCAGCCAAGCGGGCCGCAAGAGACCCAGTACTTC
>.|TRBV18|TRBD2|TRBJ2-6
CASSPRTSGRGSGANVLTF
TGTGCCAGCTCACCACGTACTAGCGGGAGAGGCTCTGGGGCCAACGTCCTGACTTTC
>once|TRBV5-1|.|TRBJ1-1
CASSLGTATNTEAFF
TGCGCCAGCAGCTTGGGCACAGCAACGAACACTGAAGCTTTCTTT
>.|TRBV2|TRBD2|TRBJ2-5
CASRSPSGRAVETQYF
TGTGCCAGCAGATCACCTAGCGGGAGGGCCGTAGAGACCCAGTACTTC
>.|TRBV5-6|TRBD2|TRBJ2-1
CASSLEGLAGSYNEQFF
TGTGCCAGCAGCTTGGAAGGACTAGCGGGTTCCTACAATGAGCAGTTCTTC
>.|TRBV15|TRBD1|TRBJ1-2
CATSRGSGTGYGYTF
TGTGCCACCAGCAGGGGGTCCGGGACAGGCTATGGCTACACCTTC
>.|TRBV7-9|.|TRBJ1-4
CASSLARGVANEKLFF
TGTGCCAGCAGCTTAGCCCGCGGGGTAGCTAATGAAAAACTGTTTTTT
>.|TRBV6-5|TRBD1|TRBJ2-7
CASRARGLAYEQYF
TGTGCCAGCAGGGCCAGGGGGCTCGCCTACGAGCAGTACTTC
>.|TRBV7-8|TRBD2|TRBJ2-1
CASSSLAGGPVEQFF
TGTGCCAGCAGCTCACTAGCGGGAGGGCCGGTTGAGCAGTTCTTC
>.|TRBV25-1|TRBD1|TRBJ1-2
CASSAPGTGPRNYGYTF
TGTGCCAGCAGTGCCCCCGGGACAGGTCCCCGGAACTATGGCTACACCTTC
>once|TRBV25-1|.|TRBJ2-2
CASSLRDTGELFF
TGTGCCAGCAGTTTACGAGACACCGGGGAGCTGTTTTTT
>.|TRBV11-2|TRBD2|TRBJ2-7
CASSLDHPAGAYEQYF
TGTGCCAGCAGCTTAGATCATCCGGCGGGAGCCTACGAGCAGTACTTC
>.|TRBV3-1/TRBV3-2|TRBD1|TRBJ1-2
CASSFAGTGGNYGYTF
TGTGCCAGCAGCTTTGCCGGGACAGGGGGCAACTATGGCTACACCTTC
>.|TRBV28|.|TRBJ2-7
CASSLGLDYEQYF
TGTGCCAGCAGTTTGGGGCTGGACTACGAGCAGTACTTC
>.|TRBV3-1/TRBV3-2|.|TRBJ2-1
CASSQGGRPFNEQFF
TGTGCCAGCAGCCAAGGTGGACGGCCCTTCAATGAGCAGTTCTTC
>.|TRBV6-2/TRBV6-3|TRBD2|TRBJ2-7
CASSTSRLASTSEQYF
TGTGCCAGCAGTACCTCCCGACTAGCGTCTACCAGTGAGCAGTACTTC
>.|TRBV5-1|.|TRBJ2-1
CASSLGGDNNEQFF
TGCGCCAGCAGCTTGGGAGGAGATAACAATGAGCAGTTCTTC
>.|TRBV18|TRBD1|TRBJ2-3
CASSPLTGVPTDTQYF
TGTGCCAGCTCACCACTGACAGGGGTGCCGACAGATACGCAGTATTTT
>.|TRBV27|.|TRBJ2-3
CASSLSGPYDTQYF
TGTGCCAGCAGTTTATCGGGTCCCTATGATACGCAGTATTTT
>.|TRBV20-1|.|TRBJ2-1
CSASFNPGSLRFF
TGCAGTGCTAGTTTCAATCCCGGGTCTTTACGGTTCTTC
>.|TRBV12-5|TRBD2|TRBJ2-1
CASGFRSTSGENNEQFF
TGTGCTAGTGGTTTCCGATCGACTAGCGGAGAGAACAATGAGCAGTTCTTC
>.|TRBV29-1|.|TRBJ1-1
CSVEKLEAFF
TGCAGCGTTGAAAAGCTTGAAGCTTTCTTT
>.|TRBV20-1|.|TRBJ1-2
CSARVHYGYTF
TGCAGTGCTAGAGTGCACTATGGCTACACCTTC
>.|TRBV3-1/TRBV3-2|TRBD1|TRBJ1-5
CASSQTGGNQPQHF
TGTGCCAGCAGCCAGACAGGGGGAAATCAGCCCCAGCATTTT
>.|TRBV20-1|TRBD1|TRBJ1-5
CSASPTGTGIREGNQPQHF
TGCAGTGCTAGTCCGACCGGGACAGGAATCCGTGAGGGCAATCAGCCCCAGCATTTT
>.|TRBV29-1|.|TRBJ2-7
CSASGTYSYEQYF
TGCAGCGCCAGCGGGACATATTCCTACGAGCAGTACTTC
>.|TRBV9|.|TRBJ1-1
CASSVESLGTEAFF
TGTGCCAGCAGCGTAGAATCTTTGGGGACTGAAGCTTTCTTT